This is a list of T cell receptor beta chains from one sample in a study of blood T cell repertoires in COVID-19. Sequencing was performed with immunoSEQ multiplex PCR; in TCRdb, only in-frame clones are kept and a portion is missing. This repertoire shows approximately 150,000 clones, roughly 90% found once; its top ten account for around 1.2%. Sequencing used PBMCs or T cells enriched from blood (not recorded which). Receptors originate from a human donor with acute COVID-19. The donor label of this sample is uncertain. Each CDR3 is given with its conserved first and last residue. A D gene is named only where the DNA matches it firmly. Part of the rows lack a size; the others show once, few, many or a class for expanded clones.

TRBJ2-7 | - | TRBD1 | TRBV3-1/TRBV3-2 | CASSQPGGEQYF | TGTGCCAGCAGCCAACCAGGGGGCGAGCAGTACTTC
TRBJ2-5 | few | TRBD2 | TRBV6-5 | CASSSRLAGVGETQYF | TGTGCCAGCAGTTCTCGACTAGCGGGGGTAGGAGAGACCCAGTACTTC
TRBJ2-7 | - | - | TRBV20-1 | CSASWLSYEQYF | TGCAGTGCTAGTTGGCTCTCCTACGAGCAGTACTTC
TRBJ2-5 | - | TRBD1 | TRBV10-3 | CAISDRAGETQYF | TGTGCCATCAGCGACAGGGCAGGAGAGACCCAGTACTTC
TRBJ2-7 | - | TRBD2 | TRBV3-1/TRBV3-2 | CASSQVLAGESYEQYF | TGTGCCAGCAGCCAGGTACTAGCGGGGGAAAGCTACGAGCAGTACTTC
TRBJ1-5 | - | - | TRBV11-2 | CASSPGQSNQPQHF | TGTGCCAGCAGCCCTGGACAGTCAAATCAGCCCCAGCATTTT
TRBJ1-1 | - | - | TRBV19 | CASIRQDTEAFF | TGTGCCAGTATTAGACAGGACACTGAAGCTTTCTTT
TRBJ1-1 | - | TRBD1 | TRBV5-1 | CASSFNRGTEAFF | TGCGCCAGCAGCTTCAACAGGGGAACTGAAGCTTTCTTT
TRBJ1-1 | - | - | TRBV19 | CASSISVIGVAEAFF | TGTGCCAGTAGTATTTCGGTGATAGGAGTAGCTGAAGCTTTCTTT
TRBJ1-2 | - | - | TRBV18 | CASSPWSGEGGYTF | TGTGCCAGCTCACCATGGTCAGGGGAGGGCGGCTACACCTTC
TRBJ2-3 | - | - | TRBV7-3 | CASSFRPDRSTDTQYF | TGTGCCAGCAGCTTTCGGCCGGACAGAAGCACAGATACGCAGTATTTT
TRBJ1-2 | - | - | TRBV19 | CASSPRGAGNSGYTF | TGTGCCAGTAGTCCCCGGGGGGCAGGGAACAGTGGCTACACCTTC
TRBJ2-7 | - | - | TRBV9 | CASSPRLVWPLYEQYF | TGTGCCAGCAGCCCCCGACTAGTTTGGCCCCTCTACGAGCAGTACTTC
TRBJ1-1 | - | - | TRBV5-1 | CASSLALSSEAFF | TGCGCCAGCAGCTTGGCCCTCTCCTCCGAAGCTTTCTTT
TRBJ2-3 | - | - | TRBV4-1 | CASSLLGGVDTQYF | TGCGCCAGCAGCCTCCTAGGGGGGGTGGATACGCAGTATTTT
TRBJ1-6 | - | - | TRBV7-2 | CASSLFGGSNSPLHF | TGTGCCAGCAGCTTATTCGGGGGGTCCAATTCACCCCTCCACTTT
TRBJ2-1 | - | - | TRBV5-8 | CASSKITGPREQFF | TGTGCCAGCAGCAAAATTACAGGCCCCCGCGAGCAGTTCTTC
TRBJ2-1 | few | - | TRBV4-2 | CASSQGVGQGMQFF | TGTGCCAGCAGCCAAGGAGTAGGGCAGGGGATGCAGTTCTTC
TRBJ2-7 | - | - | TRBV5-1 | CASRLGPQNEQYF | TGCGCCAGCAGACTGGGCCCCCAAAACGAGCAGTACTTC
TRBJ2-3 | - | TRBD2 | TRBV4-3 | CASRPSGADTQYF | TGCGCCAGCAGACCGAGCGGGGCAGATACGCAGTATTTT
TRBJ1-5 | - | TRBD1 | TRBV15 | CATSRGTGGNQPQHF | TGTGCCACCAGCAGAGGGACAGGGGGCAATCAGCCCCAGCATTTT
TRBJ1-5 | - | TRBD1 | TRBV7-9 | CASSLYVSGRGGDQPQHF | TGTGCCAGCAGCTTATACGTCTCGGGCAGAGGGGGCGATCAGCCCCAGCATTTT
TRBJ2-1 | - | TRBD2 | TRBV12-5 | CASGFGALAGVDDNEQFF | TGTGCTAGTGGTTTTGGGGCCTTAGCGGGGGTCGACGACAATGAGCAGTTCTTC
TRBJ2-1 | - | - | TRBV2 | CASSVRYNEQFF | TGTGCCAGCAGTGTGAGGTACAATGAGCAGTTCTTC
TRBJ2-7 | - | - | TRBV4-3 | CASSQGRDIYEQYF | TGCGCCAGCAGCCAGGGCCGGGACATCTACGAGCAGTACTTC
TRBJ1-2 | - | TRBD1 | TRBV3-1/TRBV3-2 | CASSQVMGQVSNRYGYTF | TGTGCCAGCAGCCAAGTCATGGGACAGGTATCAAACCGCTATGGCTACACCTTC
TRBJ1-1 | - | - | TRBV30 | CAWSEFRQMNTEAFF | TGTGCCTGGAGCGAATTCCGACAGATGAACACTGAAGCTTTCTTT
TRBJ2-5 | - | - | TRBV5-6 | CASSGGETQYF | TGTGCCAGCAGCGGCGGGGAGACCCAGTACTTC
TRBJ2-1 | - | - | TRBV4-1 | CASSQGDENVLWGVNEQFF | TGCGCCAGCAGCCAAGGAGACGAAAATGTTCTTTGGGGAGTCAATGAGCAGTTCTTC
TRBJ1-6 | - | - | TRBV7-9 | CASSLQGQYNSPLHF | TGTGCCAGCAGCTTGCAGGGCCAGTATAATTCACCCCTCCACTTT
TRBJ1-1 | - | - | TRBV23-1 | CASSPHRRPRTEAFF | TGCGCCAGCAGCCCGCATCGAAGGCCCAGGACTGAAGCTTTCTTT
TRBJ1-5 | - | - | TRBV6-5 | CASESSNQPQHF | TGTGCCAGCGAGTCTAGCAATCAGCCCCAGCATTTT
TRBJ2-2 | - | - | TRBV3-1/TRBV3-2 | CASSQASSGGAPVGTGELFF | TGTGCCAGCAGCCAAGCATCCTCTGGGGGGGCCCCCGTAGGCACCGGGGAGCTGTTTTTT
TRBJ2-7 | - | TRBD1 | TRBV7-2 | CASSLGPGQVAYEQYF | TGTGCCAGCAGCTTAGGCCCGGGACAGGTAGCCTACGAGCAGTACTTC
TRBJ2-2 | - | TRBD2 | TRBV9 | CASSATSGVTGELFF | TGTGCCAGCAGCGCCACTAGCGGGGTAACCGGGGAGCTGTTTTTT
TRBJ1-2 | - | - | TRBV3-1/TRBV3-2 | CASSQEGLGGYTF | TGTGCCAGCAGCCAAGAAGGCCTCGGGGGCTACACCTTC
TRBJ1-5 | - | TRBD1 | TRBV5-1 | CASSSGQGRQPQHF | TGCGCCAGCAGTTCTGGACAGGGACGTCAGCCCCAGCATTTT
TRBJ2-3 | - | TRBD2 | TRBV6-6 | CASSWTSGTDTQYF | TGTGCCAGCTCATGGACTAGTGGCACAGATACGCAGTATTTT
TRBJ1-2 | - | - | TRBV6-5 | CASSWAGNGYTF | TGTGCCAGCAGTTGGGCAGGGAATGGCTACACCTTC
TRBJ1-5 | - | - | TRBV24-1 | CATSDLESQPQHF | TGTGCCACCAGTGATTTGGAAAGCCAGCCCCAGCATTTT
TRBJ2-1 | - | TRBD2 | TRBV5-8 | CASSFARGGDYNEQFF | TGTGCCAGCAGCTTTGCCCGCGGGGGGGATTACAATGAGCAGTTCTTC
TRBJ2-2 | - | - | TRBV9 | CASSPRQPGELFF | TGTGCCAGCAGCCCCCGACAGCCCGGGGAGCTGTTTTTT
TRBJ1-3 | - | TRBD1 | TRBV30 | CACTGAGNTIYF | TGTGCCTGTACAGGGGCTGGAAACACCATATATTTT
TRBJ1-1 | - | - | TRBV5-1 | CASKGEGGDTEAFF | TGCGCCAGCAAGGGGGAGGGGGGAGACACTGAAGCTTTCTTT